This T cell receptor (beta chain) was identified during a study of response to subunit inactivated influenza vaccine. Each CDR3 protein gets one entry after TCRdb re-called the RT-PCR reads with MiXCR. The data show some 500,000 distinct CDR3 sequences, 25% seen once. As for this clonotype: What it binds is unknown.

This CDR3 spans 12 amino acids. Germline loops: CDR1 DFQATT, CDR2 SNEGSKA (reference sequence). V dropped 7 bases and J dropped 0 bases, with 7 bases sitting between them. Findings and limits, study-wide: The study's authors posited that every seasonal influenza vaccination enlists few new T cells.

The chain links TRBV20-1 to TRBJ1-5; D gene uncertain. The receptor's source is a man aged 50 to 60 who received an inactivated influenza vaccine. Source: CD4+ T cells sorted from PBMCs, taken roughly 5 days after vaccination. The CDR3 DNA reads as TGCAGTGGGGAGAATAGCAATCAGCCCCAGCATTTT. This gives the protein CSGENSNQPQHF.